This TCR beta chain was documented in a study of T cells in Graves' hyperthyroidism and ophthalmopathy. For the study at large: Peripheral blood was acquired at first diagnosis, ahead of any therapy whatsoever.

To note about this clonotype: No antigen is known for it.

TCR beta CDR3 sequences were amplified from RNA transcripts. During a first-round RT-PCR of the TCR CDR3, the HTBI primer set was used. MiXCR was run by TCRdb on the multiplex PCR reads, yielding one entry per CDR3 protein. The sample records over 400,000 distinct CDR3 sequences, around a fifth being singletons. Exclusion criteria comprised uncontrolled infection, other autoimmune disease, pregnancy or lactation. Notes on the study in general: From stable hyperthyroidism, ophthalmopathy was separated by a 13 V-J model.

Germline values: CDR1 LNHDA, CDR2 SQIVND (reference sequence). This CDR3 spans 15 amino acids. V lost 0 bases to trimming and J lost 3 bases; unmatched junction nucleotides: 5. Sequencing was carried out using blood. The genes are TRBV19 and TRBJ2-7; 7 bases are shared with TRBD1. The clonotype comes from a woman aged 65 to 85 with Graves' ophthalmopathy. CDR3 amino acids: CASSIDTGAFYEQYF. CDR3 nucleotide sequence: TGTGCCAGTAGTATAGATACAGGGGCATTCTACGAGCAGTACTTC. The full variable domain, its missing parts supplied by reference TRBV19 and TRBJ2-7, is DGGITQSPKYLFRKEGQNVTLSCEQNLNHDAMYWYRQDPGQGLRLIYYSQIVNDFQKGDIAEGYSVSREKKESFPLTVTSAQKNPTAFYLCASSIDTGAFYEQYFGPGTRLTVT.